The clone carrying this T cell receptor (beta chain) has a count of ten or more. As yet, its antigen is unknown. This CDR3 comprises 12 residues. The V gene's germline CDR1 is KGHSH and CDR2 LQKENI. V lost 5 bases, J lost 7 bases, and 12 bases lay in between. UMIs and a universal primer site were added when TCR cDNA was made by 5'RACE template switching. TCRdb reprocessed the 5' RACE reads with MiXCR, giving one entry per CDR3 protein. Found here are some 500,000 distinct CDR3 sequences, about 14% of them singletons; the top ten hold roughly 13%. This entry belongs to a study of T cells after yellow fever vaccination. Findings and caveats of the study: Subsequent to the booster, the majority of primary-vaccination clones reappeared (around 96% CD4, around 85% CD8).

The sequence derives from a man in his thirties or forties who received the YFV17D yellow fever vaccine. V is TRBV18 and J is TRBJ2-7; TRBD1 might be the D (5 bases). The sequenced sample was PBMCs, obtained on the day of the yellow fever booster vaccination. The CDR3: CASSDSVSEQYF. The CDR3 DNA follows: TGTGCCAGCTCAGACAGCGTCAGTGAGCAGTACTTC.